This TCR beta chain is drawn from a study of T cells in Graves' hyperthyroidism and ophthalmopathy. Across the study: Peripheral blood was collected at initial diagnosis, before any treatment. Study results and limitations: Model output signaled ophthalmopathy a median approximately 6 months ahead of onset.

A remark on this clonotype: Its antigen is not known.

Clinical symptoms, serum thyroxine, TRAb, thyroid ultrasound and orbital computed tomography established diagnosis. Researchers amplified the TCR beta CDR3 regions from RNA transcripts. In the first-round RT-PCR of the TCR CDR3, the HTBI primer set was used. TCRdb reanalysed the multiplex PCR reads using MiXCR and keeps one entry per CDR3 protein. The data contain 450,000 to 650,000 distinct CDR3 sequences, 17% of them seen just once; the ten biggest clones take up 17%. This clonotype originated in a woman younger than 35 with Graves' ophthalmopathy. Sample: blood.

This chain's CDR3 is CARKYEQYF. For the CDR3, the DNA is TGTGCCAGAAAGTACGAGCAGTACTTC. V usage is TRBV19 and J usage is TRBJ2-7; D is uncertain. CDR1 LNHDA and CDR2 SQIVND come from the germline V gene (reference sequence). The V end was cut by 9 bases, the J end by 4 bases, with 4 bases between. There are 9 residues in the CDR3.